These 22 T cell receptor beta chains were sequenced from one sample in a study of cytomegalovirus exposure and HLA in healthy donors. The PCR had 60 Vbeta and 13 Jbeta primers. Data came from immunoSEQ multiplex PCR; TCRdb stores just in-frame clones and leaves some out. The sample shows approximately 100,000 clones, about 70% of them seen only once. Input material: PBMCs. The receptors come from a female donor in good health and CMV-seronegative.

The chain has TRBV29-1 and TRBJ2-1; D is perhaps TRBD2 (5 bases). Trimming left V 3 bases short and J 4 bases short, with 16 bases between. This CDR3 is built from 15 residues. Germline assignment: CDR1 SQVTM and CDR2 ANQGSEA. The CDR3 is CSVDVGLTQYNEQFF. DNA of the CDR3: TGCAGCGTTGACGTTGGACTTACCCAGTACAATGAGCAGTTCTTC.

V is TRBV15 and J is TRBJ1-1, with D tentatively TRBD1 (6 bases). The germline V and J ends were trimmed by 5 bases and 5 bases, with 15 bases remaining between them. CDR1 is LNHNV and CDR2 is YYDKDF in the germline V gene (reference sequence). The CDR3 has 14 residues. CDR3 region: CATSLRTGSTEAFF. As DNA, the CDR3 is TGTGCCACCAGCCTCCGAACAGGGAGTACTGAAGCTTTCTTT.

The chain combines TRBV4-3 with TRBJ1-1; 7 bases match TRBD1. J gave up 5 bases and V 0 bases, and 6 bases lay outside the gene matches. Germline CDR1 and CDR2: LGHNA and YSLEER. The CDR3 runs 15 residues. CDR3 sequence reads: CASSQEQGRGTEAFF. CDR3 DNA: TGCGCCAGCAGCCAAGAACAGGGGCGGGGTACTGAAGCTTTCTTT.

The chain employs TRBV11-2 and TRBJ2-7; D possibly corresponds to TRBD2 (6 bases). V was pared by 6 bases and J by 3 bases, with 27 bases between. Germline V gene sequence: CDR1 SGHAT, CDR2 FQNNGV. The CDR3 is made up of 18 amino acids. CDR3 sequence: CASSSLASGPHPYYEQYF. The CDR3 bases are TGTGCCAGCAGTTCCTTGGCCAGCGGGCCCCATCCTTACTACGAGCAGTACTTC. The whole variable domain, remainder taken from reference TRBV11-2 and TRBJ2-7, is EAGVAQSPRYKIIEKRQSVAFWCNPISGHATLYWYQQILGQGPKLLIQFQNNGVVDDSQLPKDRFSAERLKGVDSTLKIQPAKLEDSAVYLCASSSLASGPHPYYEQYFGPGTRLTVT.

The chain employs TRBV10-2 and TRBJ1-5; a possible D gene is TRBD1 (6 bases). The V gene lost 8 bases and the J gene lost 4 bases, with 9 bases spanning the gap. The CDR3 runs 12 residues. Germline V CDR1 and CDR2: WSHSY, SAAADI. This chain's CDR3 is CASRQENQPQHF. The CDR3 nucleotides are TGCGCCAGCCGACAGGAGAATCAGCCCCAGCATTTT.

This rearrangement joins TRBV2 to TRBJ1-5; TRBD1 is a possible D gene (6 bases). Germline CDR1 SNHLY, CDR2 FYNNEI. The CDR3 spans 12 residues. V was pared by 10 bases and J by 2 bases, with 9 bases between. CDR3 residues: CATSGGNQPQHF. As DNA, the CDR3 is TGTGCCACATCAGGGGGCAATCAGCCCCAGCATTTT.

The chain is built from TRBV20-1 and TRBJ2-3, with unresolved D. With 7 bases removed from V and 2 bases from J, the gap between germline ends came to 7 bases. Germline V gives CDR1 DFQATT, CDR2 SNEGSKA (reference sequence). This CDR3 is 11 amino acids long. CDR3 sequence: CSVAATDTQYF. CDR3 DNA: TGCAGTGTTGCGGCCACAGATACGCAGTATTTT.

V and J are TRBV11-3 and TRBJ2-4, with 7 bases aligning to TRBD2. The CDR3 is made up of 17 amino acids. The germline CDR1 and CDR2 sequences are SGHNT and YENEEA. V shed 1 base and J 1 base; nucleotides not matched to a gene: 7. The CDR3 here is CASSLVGRGTAKNIQYF. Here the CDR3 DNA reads TGTGCCAGCAGCTTAGTTGGGCGGGGGACCGCCAAAAACATTCAGTACTTC.

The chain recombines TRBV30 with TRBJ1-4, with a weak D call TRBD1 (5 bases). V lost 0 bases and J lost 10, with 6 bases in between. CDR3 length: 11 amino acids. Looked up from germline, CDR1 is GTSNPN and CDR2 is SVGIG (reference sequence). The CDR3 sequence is CAWSVGGKLFF. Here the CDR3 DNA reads TGTGCCTGGAGTGTGGGGGGAAAACTGTTTTTT. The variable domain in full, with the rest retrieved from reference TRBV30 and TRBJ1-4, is SQTIHQWPATLVQPVGSPLSLECTVEGTSNPNLYWYRQAAGRGLQLLFYSVGIGQISSEVPQNLSASRPQDRQFILSSKKLLLSDSGFYLCAWSVGGKLFFGSGTQLSVL.

Here the CDR3 reads CASSPGQGAPAAEAFF. The CDR3 nucleotides are TGTGCCAGCAGCCCGGGACAGGGGGCCCCGGCGGCTGAAGCTTTCTTT. V is TRBV13 and J is TRBJ1-1, with 12 bases identical to TRBD1. The CDR3 has 16 amino acids. V dropped 5 bases and J dropped 6; count of bases not matched to a gene: 10. Germline V gene data show CDR1 as PRHDT and CDR2 as FYEKMQ (reference sequence).

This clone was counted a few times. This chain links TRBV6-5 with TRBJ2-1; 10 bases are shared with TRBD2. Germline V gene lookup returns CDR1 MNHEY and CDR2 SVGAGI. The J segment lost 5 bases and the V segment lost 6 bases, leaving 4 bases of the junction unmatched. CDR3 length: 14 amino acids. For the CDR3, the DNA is TGTGCCAGCAGAAGCGGGGGGGAACACAATGAGCAGTTCTTC. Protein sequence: CASRSGGEHNEQFF.

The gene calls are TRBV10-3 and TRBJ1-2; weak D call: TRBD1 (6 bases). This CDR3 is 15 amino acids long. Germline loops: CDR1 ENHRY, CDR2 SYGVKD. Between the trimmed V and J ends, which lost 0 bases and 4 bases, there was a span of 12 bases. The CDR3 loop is CAISESGAISYGYTF. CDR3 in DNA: TGTGCCATCAGTGAGTCGGGGGCCATCTCCTATGGCTACACCTTC.

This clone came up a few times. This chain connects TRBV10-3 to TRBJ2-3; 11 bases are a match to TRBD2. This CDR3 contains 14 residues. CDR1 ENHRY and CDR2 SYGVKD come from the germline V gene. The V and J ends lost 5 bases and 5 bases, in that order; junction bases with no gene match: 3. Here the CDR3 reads CAISPGLAGDTQYF. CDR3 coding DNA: TGTGCCATCAGTCCCGGACTAGCGGGAGATACGCAGTATTTT.

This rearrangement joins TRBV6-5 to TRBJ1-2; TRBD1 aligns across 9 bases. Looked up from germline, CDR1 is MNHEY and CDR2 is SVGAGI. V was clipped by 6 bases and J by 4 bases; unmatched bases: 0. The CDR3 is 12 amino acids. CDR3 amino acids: CASRTGGYGYTF. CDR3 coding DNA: TGTGCCAGCAGGACAGGGGGCTATGGCTACACCTTC.

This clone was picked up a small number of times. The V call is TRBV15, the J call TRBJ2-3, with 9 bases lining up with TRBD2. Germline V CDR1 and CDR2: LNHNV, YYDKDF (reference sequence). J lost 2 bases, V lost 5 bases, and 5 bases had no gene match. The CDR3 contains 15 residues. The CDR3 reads CATSGTSTVTDTQYF. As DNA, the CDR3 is TGTGCCACCAGCGGGACTAGCACCGTCACAGATACGCAGTATTTT.

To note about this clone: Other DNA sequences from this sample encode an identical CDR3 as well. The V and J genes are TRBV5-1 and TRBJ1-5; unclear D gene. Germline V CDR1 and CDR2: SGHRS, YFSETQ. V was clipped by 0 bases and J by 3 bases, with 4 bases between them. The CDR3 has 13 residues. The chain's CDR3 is CASSLGVNQPQHF. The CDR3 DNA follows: TGCGCCAGCAGCTTGGGCGTCAATCAGCCCCAGCATTTT.

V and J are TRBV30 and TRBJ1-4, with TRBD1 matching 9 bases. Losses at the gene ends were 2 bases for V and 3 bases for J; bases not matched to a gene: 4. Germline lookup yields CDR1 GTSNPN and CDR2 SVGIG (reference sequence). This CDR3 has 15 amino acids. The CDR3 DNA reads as TGTGCCTGGAGTCCTACAGGGGGCCCTAATGAAAAACTGTTTTTT. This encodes CAWSPTGGPNEKLFF.

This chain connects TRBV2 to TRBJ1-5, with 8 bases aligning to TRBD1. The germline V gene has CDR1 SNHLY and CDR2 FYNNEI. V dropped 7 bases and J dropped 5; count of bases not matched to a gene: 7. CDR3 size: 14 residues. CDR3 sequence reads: CASKQGGFDQPQHF. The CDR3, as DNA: TGTGCCAGCAAACAGGGGGGGTTCGATCAGCCCCAGCATTTT. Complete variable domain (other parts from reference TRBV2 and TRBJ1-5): EPEVTQTPSHQVTQMGQEVILRCVPISNHLYFYWYRQILGQKVEFLVSFYNNEISEKSEIFDDQFSVERPDGSNFTLKIRSTKLEDSAMYFCASKQGGFDQPQHFGDGTRLSIL.

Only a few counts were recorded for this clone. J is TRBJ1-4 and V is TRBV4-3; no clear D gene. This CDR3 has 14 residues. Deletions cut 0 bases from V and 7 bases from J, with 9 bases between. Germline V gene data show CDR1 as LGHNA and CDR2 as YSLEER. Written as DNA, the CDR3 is TGCGCCAGCAGCCAAGATGAAGCGAGTGAAAAACTGTTTTTT. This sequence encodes CASSQDEASEKLFF.

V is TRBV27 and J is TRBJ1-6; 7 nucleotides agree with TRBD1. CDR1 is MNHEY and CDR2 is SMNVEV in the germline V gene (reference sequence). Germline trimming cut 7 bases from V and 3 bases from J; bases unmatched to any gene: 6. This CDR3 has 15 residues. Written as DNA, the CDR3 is TGTGCCAGCACCACGGGACAGATCTATAATTCACCCCTCCACTTT. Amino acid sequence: CASTTGQIYNSPLHF.

CDR3 region: CASLPSGTSTEAFF. The CDR3 DNA is TGTGCCAGCCTCCCTTCGGGAACGAGCACTGAAGCTTTCTTT. The rearrangement links TRBV18 to TRBJ1-1; D is ambiguous. Deletions cut 8 bases from V and 4 bases from J, with 17 bases between. The CDR3 covers 14 residues. Per the germline V gene, CDR1 is KGHSH and CDR2 is LQKENI. Based on the CDR3 plus reference TRBV18 and TRBJ1-1, the full variable domain is NAGVMQNPRHLVRRRGQEARLRCSPMKGHSHVYWYRQLPEEGLKFMVYLQKENIIDESGMPKERFSAEFPKEGPSILRIQQVVRGDSAAYFCASLPSGTSTEAFFGQGTRLTVV.

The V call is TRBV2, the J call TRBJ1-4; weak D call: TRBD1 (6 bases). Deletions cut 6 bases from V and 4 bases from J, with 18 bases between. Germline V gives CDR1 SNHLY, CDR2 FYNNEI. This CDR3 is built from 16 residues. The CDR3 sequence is CASRNPRGGFNEKLFF. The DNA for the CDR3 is TGTGCCAGCAGAAACCCTCGAGGGGGTTTTAATGAAAAACTGTTTTTT.